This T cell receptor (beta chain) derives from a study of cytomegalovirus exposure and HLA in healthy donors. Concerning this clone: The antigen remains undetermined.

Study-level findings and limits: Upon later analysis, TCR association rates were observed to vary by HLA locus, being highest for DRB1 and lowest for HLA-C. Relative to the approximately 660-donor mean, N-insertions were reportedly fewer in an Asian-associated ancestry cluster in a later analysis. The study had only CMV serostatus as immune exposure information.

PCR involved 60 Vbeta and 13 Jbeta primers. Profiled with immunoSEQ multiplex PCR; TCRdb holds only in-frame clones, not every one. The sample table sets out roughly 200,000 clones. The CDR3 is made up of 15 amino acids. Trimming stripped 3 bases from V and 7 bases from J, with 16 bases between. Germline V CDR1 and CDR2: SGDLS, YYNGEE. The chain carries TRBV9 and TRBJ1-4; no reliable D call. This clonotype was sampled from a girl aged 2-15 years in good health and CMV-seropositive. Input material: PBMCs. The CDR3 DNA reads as TGTGCCAGCAGCGGCTACGGTTCAGCGTTTGAAAAACTGTTTTTT. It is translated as CASSGYGSAFEKLFF.